The 31 T cell receptor beta chains given below trace back to one sample, sequenced in a study of T cell repertoires in cytomegalovirus infection. TCRdb reprocessed the reads via MiXCR and lists one record per CDR3 protein. The table includes around 240,000 distinct CDR3 sequences, roughly 23% detected once. Sequences were obtained from CD8+ T cells from PBMCs. These receptors originate from a human donor in good health (CMV status not recorded). Some clones in this sample may be carry-over from other donors' samples.

This clonotype has just one count. The genes are TRBV20-1 and TRBJ1-5; possible D gene TRBD1, 6 bases. The CDR3 sequence is 14 residues long. Trimming took off 1 base at V and 5 bases at J, with 12 bases between the two ends. Germline-derived CDR1 and CDR2 are DFQATT and SNEGSKA (reference sequence). The CDR3 here is CSARGQVADQPQHF. DNA of the CDR3: TGCAGTGCTAGAGGACAGGTTGCGGATCAGCCCCAGCATTTT.

The V call is TRBV4-1, the J call TRBJ1-1; the D gene is possibly TRBD1 (5 bases). The CDR3 has 12 residues. Trimming left V 6 bases short and J 4 bases short, with 9 bases between. Per the germline V gene, CDR1 is MGHRA and CDR2 is YSYEKL. The CDR3 DNA reads as TGCGCCAGCAGTCAGGGCTCCACTGAAGCTTTCTTT. It is translated as CASSQGSTEAFF.

This clonotype was picked up many times. The CDR3, as DNA: TGTGCCAGCAGTGCCTTTACAGGGCACCAGCCTCTGAACACTGAAGCTTTCTTT. This translates into CASSAFTGHQPLNTEAFF. This sequence joins TRBV25-1 and TRBJ1-1; tentative D call: TRBD1 (6 bases). This CDR3 spans 18 amino acids. CDR1 is MGHDK and CDR2 is SYGVNS in the germline V gene. Trimming stripped 4 bases from V and 0 bases from J, with 21 bases between.

This chain connects TRBV29-1 to TRBJ2-5; no firm D call. Germline V lookup: CDR1 SQVTM, CDR2 ANQGSEA. The V end was cut by 4 bases, the J end by 1 base, with 7 bases between. The length of the CDR3 is 12 residues. The CDR3 nucleotides are TGCAGCGTTGTACCTAGCCAAGAGACCCAGTACTTC. Its translation: CSVVPSQETQYF.

CDR3 nucleotide sequence: TGTGCCACCAGTACTGGGGGTGAAGCTTTCTTT. Its protein is CATSTGGEAFF. The chain links TRBV24-1 to TRBJ1-1, with D perhaps matching TRBD1 (5 bases). Trimming pared 6 bases from V and 7 bases from J, leaving 8 bases between. The CDR3 consists of 11 residues. From germline, CDR1 is KGHDR and CDR2 SFDVKD.

The chain carries TRBV29-1 and TRBJ1-1; D unclear. Per germline, CDR1 SQVTM and CDR2 ANQGSEA. V was shortened by 0 bases and J by 0 bases, with 5 bases between the two germline ends. This CDR3 region has 13 residues. The CDR3 loop is CSVEEGVNTEAFF. The DNA for the CDR3 is TGCAGCGTTGAAGAGGGTGTGAACACTGAAGCTTTCTTT.

V and J are TRBV7-9 and TRBJ2-5; D unclear. Germline V lookup: CDR1 SEHNR, CDR2 FQNEAQ (reference sequence). The CDR3 is made up of 12 amino acids. V was shortened by 3 bases and J by 5 bases, with 7 bases between the two germline ends. The CDR3 here is CASSFLSETQYF. In DNA form, the CDR3 reads TGTGCCAGCAGCTTCCTGTCGGAGACCCAGTACTTC.

This clonotype was detected only a few times. CDR3 protein: CASTPVLGAKNIQYF. For the CDR3, the DNA is TGTGCCAGCACCCCGGTCCTGGGGGCCAAAAACATTCAGTACTTC. V usage is TRBV28 and J usage is TRBJ2-4; D not resolved. Trimming took 7 bases from V and 1 from J, leaving 14 bases between them. Germline CDR1 MDHEN, CDR2 SYDVKM. The CDR3 length is 15 residues.

This clonotype was picked up a small number of times. The chain is built from TRBV5-8 and TRBJ1-5; D gene uncertain. V was clipped by 2 bases and J by 6 bases, with 9 bases between them. Germline CDR1 SGHTS, CDR2 YDEGEE. This CDR3 is built from 13 residues. CDR3 region: CASSFGIAQPQHF. The CDR3 nucleotides are TGTGCCAGCAGCTTCGGTATCGCTCAGCCCCAGCATTTT.

To note about this clonotype: A single base separates this from a much larger clone, so it may be a read error. The chain has TRBV7-2 and TRBJ2-3; no reliable D call. Trimming removed 3 bases from V and 4 bases from J, with 5 bases in between. CDR1 and CDR2 (germline): SGHTA, FQGNSA. The CDR3 sequence is 12 residues long. The CDR3 nucleotides read TGTACCAGCAGCTTCCCACCAGATACGCAGTATTTT. Translation: CTSSFPPDTQYF.

This clonotype appeared a few times. The chain combines TRBV29-1 with TRBJ1-2; TRBD1 is a possible D gene (6 bases). This CDR3 is 17 amino acids long. In germline, CDR1 is SQVTM, CDR2 ANQGSEA. V was pared by 4 bases and J by 0 bases, with 21 bases between. CDR3 nucleotide sequence: TGCAGCGTTGTGGGACACCTAGCTAGAACGCCTAACTATGGCTACACCTTC. This codes for CSVVGHLARTPNYGYTF.

The rearrangement uses TRBV12-3 or TRBV12-4 and TRBJ1-2, with 8 bases that match TRBD1. The CDR3 is 13 amino acids. V trimming: 5 bases; J trimming: 8 bases; junction bases outside the gene matches: 7. DNA of the CDR3: TGTGCCAGCAGTAATCCAGGGGGCGCGGGCTACACCTTC. Protein product: CASSNPGGAGYTF.

The chain carries TRBV29-1 and TRBJ2-1; TRBD1 matches 10 bases. The germline V gene encodes CDR1 SQVTM and CDR2 ANQGSEA. The ends lost 7 bases at V and 6 bases at J; junction bases unmatched: 6. The CDR3 extends over 13 amino acids. CDR3 in DNA: TGCAGCGCCATCGACAGGGGGCCCAATGAGCAGTTCTTC. Protein: CSAIDRGPNEQFF.

The table lists this clonotype with many counts. This chain connects TRBV4-1 to TRBJ2-3, with unresolved D. Germline values: CDR1 MGHRA, CDR2 YSYEKL. This CDR3 is built from 15 residues. V was trimmed by 1 base and J by 2 bases, leaving 10 bases between them. CDR3 sequence (DNA): TGCGCCAGCAGCCAAGGGCCACTCGTCACAGATACGCAGTATTTT. Amino acids: CASSQGPLVTDTQYF.

The V call is TRBV10-3, the J call TRBJ2-5; D remains ambiguous. Trimming shortened V by 2 bases and J by 5 bases, and 9 bases separated the two germline ends. CDR1 and CDR2 (germline): ENHRY, SYGVKD. The CDR3 runs to 13 residues. CDR3 DNA sequence: TGTGCCATCAGTGAGGTCGAAGATGAGACCCAGTACTTC. Amino acids: CAISEVEDETQYF.

This clonotype was found a few times. The V gene is TRBV4-1, the J gene TRBJ2-7; 7 bases map to TRBD1. This CDR3 is 14 amino acids long. V shed 2 bases, J shed 3 bases, and the junction held 4 bases outside the gene matches. CDR1 is MGHRA and CDR2 is YSYEKL in the germline V gene. The CDR3 nucleotides read TGCGCCAGCAGCCAACGGACAGGTTACTACGAGCAGTACTTC. It encodes CASSQRTGYYEQYF.

This chain links TRBV4-2 with TRBJ2-1, with 7 positions matching TRBD1. The V gene's germline CDR1 is LGHNA and CDR2 YNFKEQ. The ends lost 2 bases at V and 5 bases at J; junction bases unmatched: 6. The CDR3 extends over 15 amino acids. In DNA, the CDR3 is TGTGCCAGCAGCCAATACGAGGGGGCCAACAATGAGCAGTTCTTC. This encodes CASSQYEGANNEQFF.

Note on this clonotype: One end of the junction does not line up with germline, which may come from a read error. The chain carries TRBV4-1 and TRBJ2-4; D tentatively fits TRBD1 or TRBD2 (5 bases each). This CDR3 region has 12 residues. Germline CDR1 MGHRA, CDR2 YSYEKL. DNA of the CDR3: TGCGCCAGCAGCCATGAGGGGAACATTCAGCACTTC. Translated, it gives CASSHEGNIQHF.

The chain is built from TRBV20-1 and TRBJ1-5; D is possibly TRBD1 (5 bases). Germline-derived CDR1 and CDR2 are DFQATT and SNEGSKA (reference sequence). V was trimmed by 2 bases and J by 6 bases, leaving 14 bases between them. The CDR3 covers 14 residues. The DNA for the CDR3 is TGCAGTGCTAGATCAGGGATGGTGGTTCAGCCCCAGCATTTT. As protein: CSARSGMVVQPQHF.

This clonotype was found a few times. The genes are TRBV15 and TRBJ2-1, with TRBD1 matching 9 bases. CDR3 length equals 16 residues. The junction had 5 bases not matched to a gene; V was cut back by 5 bases and J by 0 bases. The germline V gene has CDR1 LNHNV and CDR2 YYDKDF (reference sequence). The CDR3 sequence is CATSQDRGVSYNEQFF. The DNA for the CDR3 is TGTGCCACCAGCCAAGACAGGGGGGTCTCCTACAATGAGCAGTTCTTC.

The V and J genes are TRBV20-1 and TRBJ2-4; weak D call: TRBD2 (6 bases). There are 15 residues in the CDR3. Germline lookup yields CDR1 DFQATT and CDR2 SNEGSKA (reference sequence). The V and J ends lost 0 bases and 2 bases respectively, with 11 bases between them. The CDR3 protein is CSARDTGEPKNIQYF. The CDR3 DNA reads as TGCAGTGCTAGAGATACGGGGGAACCCAAAAACATTCAGTACTTC.

This clonotype came up many times. The V gene is TRBV28, the J gene TRBJ2-1; D is unclear. The CDR3 totals 17 residues. Per the germline V gene, CDR1 is MDHEN and CDR2 is SYDVKM. Trimming cost V 5 bases and J 4 bases, with 21 bases left between them. The CDR3: CASSHPFPTKRYNEQFF. The CDR3 DNA is TGTGCCAGCAGTCACCCTTTTCCCACGAAAAGATACAATGAGCAGTTCTTC.

For this clonotype: One junction end disagrees with the germline gene, perhaps due to a read error. The J gene is TRBJ2-1, the V gene TRBV4-1; D is unresolved. The CDR3 spans 13 residues. Germline V gene lookup returns CDR1 MGHRA and CDR2 YSYEKL. CDR3 nucleotide sequence: TGCTCCAGCAGCCAAGACTCAGTCAATGAGCAGTTCTTC. Translating gives CSSSQDSVNEQFF.

This clonotype has at least ten counts. The chain is built from TRBV7-2 and TRBJ2-7, with D uncertain. The ends were cut back, 2 bases at V and 0 bases at J, with 8 bases in the middle. Germline V lookup: CDR1 SGHTA, CDR2 FQGNSA. This CDR3 has 14 amino acids. The CDR3 DNA sequence: TGTGCCAGCAGCTTAATCCCAGGCTCCTACGAGCAGTACTTC. As protein: CASSLIPGSYEQYF. Using reference TRBV7-2 and TRBJ2-7 for the parts outside the CDR3, the full variable domain is GAGVSQSPSNKVTEKGKDVELRCDPISGHTALYWYRQSLGQGLEFLIYFQGNSAPDKSGLPSDRFSAERTGGSVSTLTIQRTQQEDSAVYLCASSLIPGSYEQYFGPGTRLTVT.

This clonotype was observed many times. J is TRBJ2-2 and V is TRBV7-6; perhaps TRBD2 as D (5 bases). Germline CDR1 and CDR2: SGHVS and FNYEAQ. This CDR3 is built from 16 residues. Trimming cost V 5 bases and J 2 bases, with 15 bases left between them. The CDR3 protein is CASSRTGVYNTGELFF. As DNA, the CDR3 is TGTGCCAGCAGCCGGACTGGGGTCTACAACACCGGGGAGCTGTTTTTT.

To note about this clonotype: This may arise from a read error, as a much more abundant clone is one base away. This chain joins TRBV7-6 and TRBJ1-5; D is unclear. The V gene lost 1 base and the J gene lost 11 bases, with 15 bases spanning the gap. CDR1 and CDR2 (germline): SGHVS, FNYEAQ. The CDR3 length is 14 residues. This chain's CDR3 is CASSLGGPRQSQHF. In DNA, the CDR3 is TGTGCCAGCAGCTTAGGTGGGCCTCGGCAGTCCCAGCATTTT.

This clonotype was observed a handful of times. V is TRBV2 and J is TRBJ2-3; D possibly uses TRBD1 or TRBD2 (5 bases each). The CDR3 covers 15 residues. The germline CDR1 and CDR2 sequences are SNHLY and FYNNEI. V lost 5 bases to trimming and J lost 0 bases, with 12 bases between them. CDR3 region: CASSWGTVSTDTQYF. CDR3 DNA: TGTGCCAGCAGTTGGGGGACGGTTAGCACAGATACGCAGTATTTT.

This clonotype has a count of ten or more. The chain recombines TRBV2 with TRBJ2-7; D is ambiguous. Per the germline V gene, CDR1 is SNHLY and CDR2 is FYNNEI. Deletions cut 4 bases from V and 5 bases from J, with 18 bases between. The CDR3 spans 15 residues. DNA of the CDR3: TGTGCCAGCAGTGCCGGCTTAAGGGCCGTCGACGAGCAGTACTTC. Encoded protein: CASSAGLRAVDEQYF.

DNA of the CDR3: TGTGCCAGCAGTCCGGGACAGGGCAACACCGGGGAGCTGTTTTTT. This sequence encodes CASSPGQGNTGELFF. The chain recombines TRBV28 with TRBJ2-2; TRBD1 agrees at 9 bases. Germline CDR1 MDHEN, CDR2 SYDVKM. This CDR3 region has 15 residues. J lost 2 bases, V lost 5 bases, and 3 bases had no gene match. Complete variable domain (other parts from reference TRBV28 and TRBJ2-2): DVKVTQSSRYLVKRTGEKVFLECVQDMDHENMFWYRQDPGLGLRLIYFSYDVKMKEKGDIPEGYSVSREKKERFSLILESASTNQTSMYLCASSPGQGNTGELFFGEGSRLTVL.

This clonotype was observed a few times. Here the CDR3 DNA reads TGTGCCAGCACCCGGCTGACAGGGGGCTTAGATACGCAGTATTTT. This translates into CASTRLTGGLDTQYF. The chain employs TRBV28 and TRBJ2-3, with 10 positions matching TRBD1. The V gene end was trimmed by 7 bases and the J gene end by 5 bases; junction bases not matched to a gene: 9. This CDR3 region has 15 residues. In germline, CDR1 is MDHEN, CDR2 SYDVKM.

This clonotype was detected ten times or more. This rearrangement joins TRBV19 to TRBJ1-5, with D possibly being TRBD1 (5 bases). This CDR3 spans 14 amino acids. Trimming removed 3 bases at V and 7 bases at J, with 13 bases between. Germline CDR1 and CDR2: LNHDA and SQIVND (reference sequence). DNA for the CDR3: TGTGCCAGTAGTATGCAGGGATCGGGCCAGCCCCAGCATTTT. This gives the protein CASSMQGSGQPQHF.